The clone carrying this T cell receptor beta chain appeared a few times. Adult healthy volunteers gave 2.5 ml peripheral blood for whole-blood RNA. The data were taken from a study of naive and memory T cell subsets. For blood and skin samples, reverse transcription used TCR alpha and beta constant primers. Each CDR3 protein gets one entry after TCRdb re-called the 5' RACE reads with MiXCR. Altogether 25,000 to 30,000 distinct CDR3 sequences are present, roughly 23% being singletons, with the ten largest covering less than 2%. The clonotype originates from a female donor in good health.

CDR3 in DNA: TGCAGCGTAACTGGGACAGGGGGAGGAGAGACCCAGTACTTC. This gives the protein CSVTGTGGGETQYF. V and J are TRBV29-1 and TRBJ2-5; the match to TRBD1 covers 11 bases. CDR3 size: 14 residues. Per germline, CDR1 SQVTM and CDR2 ANQGSEA. With V trimmed by 6 bases and J by 4 bases, 7 bases remained unmatched.